This TCR beta chain was sequenced during a study of blood T cell repertoires in COVID-19. Whole-study context: Both acute and convalescent COVID-19 samples were obtained from the United States, Italy and Spain.

After removal of 10 bases from V and 2 bases from J, the junction contained 11 bases not matched to a gene. The CDR3 consists of 14 residues. Per the germline V gene, CDR1 is LNHDA and CDR2 is SQIVND (reference sequence). The data were produced by immunoSEQ multiplex PCR, yet TCRdb's version contains in-frame clones alone and is incomplete. In the table there are under 300,000 clones, roughly 86% of which are singletons. This receptor was obtained from a woman aged 25 to 39 with acute or convalescent COVID-19. Sample: peripheral blood. The chain uses TRBV19 and TRBJ2-7, with TRBD2 matching over 7 bases. CDR3: CATAPTSPPYEQYF. The CDR3 bases are TGTGCCACCGCGCCGACTAGCCCCCCCTACGAGCAGTACTTC.